The 7 T cell receptor beta chains given below trace back to one sample, sequenced in a study of regulatory T cells in long-lasting Graves disease. In building TCR beta libraries, iRepertoire HTBI primers were used together with Arm-PCR of CDR3 regions. Using its own MiXCR run on the multiplex PCR reads, TCRdb lists one record per CDR3 protein. Of over 350,000 distinct CDR3 sequences in the sample, about 15% were seen once. Indicated time point: newly diagnosed GD, antithyroid drugs for less than 3 months. After RNA was extracted from PBMCs, the TCR library was made from it. The sample was also reused in another study, on T cells in Graves' hyperthyroidism and ophthalmopathy.

Sequences were derived from peripheral blood mononuclear cells (PBMCs), sampled at new diagnosis, from a patient treated with antithyroid drugs. All receptors derive from a woman aged 40 to 50 with Graves disease.

This clonotype occurred a few times. The rearrangement uses TRBV4-2 and TRBJ1-4; D call uncertain. The CDR3 length is 15 residues. V was clipped by 4 bases and J by 5 bases, with 14 bases between them. The germline gives CDR1 LGHNA, CDR2 YNFKEQ. The CDR3 sequence is CASSPESRSNEKLFF. The CDR3 region has the DNA TGTGCCAGCAGCCCCGAGAGCAGGTCAAATGAAAAACTGTTTTTT.

On this clonotype: A single base separates this from a much larger clone, so it may be a read error. V and J are TRBV12-3 or TRBV12-4 and TRBJ2-7, with D possibly matching TRBD2 (7 bases). CDR3 length equals 14 residues. The V end lost 3 bases, the J end lost 6 bases, and 15 bases lay between the germline ends. CDR3 coding DNA: TGTGCCAGCAGTTTTGGGGGGGGCAGGTGCGAGCAGTACTTC. It codes for CASSFGGGRCEQYF.

This clonotype was counted between two and nine times. The chain is built from TRBV5-4 and TRBJ1-3, with D perhaps TRBD1 (5 bases). Germline assignment: CDR1 SGHNT and CDR2 YYREEE (reference sequence). Trimming stripped 0 bases from V and 2 bases from J, with 9 bases between. CDR3 length: 15 amino acids. CDR3 protein: CASSLDMGPGNTIYF. As DNA, the CDR3 is TGTGCCAGCAGCTTGGATATGGGGCCTGGAAACACCATATATTTT.

In its sample, this clonotype was seen a few times. The chain uses TRBV9 and TRBJ2-1, with 8 bases identical to TRBD2. The CDR3 loop spans 15 amino acids. CDR1 and CDR2 from the germline V gene are SGDLS and YYNGEE. J was trimmed by 6 bases and V by 4 bases; bases with no gene match: 9. The chain's CDR3 is CASSPPGTRLNEQFF. DNA of the CDR3: TGTGCCAGCAGCCCCCCAGGGACTAGGCTCAATGAGCAGTTCTTC.

This clonotype was picked up many times. The rearrangement uses TRBV7-3 and TRBJ2-3; D is unclear. Germline V CDR1 and CDR2: SGHTA, FQGTGA. The CDR3 consists of 14 residues. V gave up 1 base and J gave up 4 bases, with 9 bases separating them. For the CDR3, the DNA is TGTGCCAGCAGCTTAAACGGGCCTCCAGATACGCAGTATTTT. Its translation: CASSLNGPPDTQYF.

Details on this clonotype: The junction shows a germline mismatch at one end, possibly a read error. The V and J genes are TRBV19 and TRBJ2-6, with a tentative D call TRBD1 (6 bases). The CDR3 totals 17 residues. The germline gives CDR1 LNHDA, CDR2 SQIVND (reference sequence). The CDR3 DNA is TGTGCCAGTAGTACGTTCACAGGGTTTGACGGGGCCAACGCCCTGACTTTC. Translation: CASSTFTGFDGANALTF.

V usage is TRBV4-1 and J usage is TRBJ2-1; D might be TRBD2 (6 bases). Trimming left V 1 base short and J 2 bases short, with 12 bases between. The V gene's germline CDR1 is MGHRA and CDR2 YSYEKL. The length of the CDR3 is 16 residues. CDR3 sequence: CASSQVPGVAYNEQFF. The DNA for the CDR3 is TGCGCCAGCAGCCAAGTTCCGGGGGTCGCCTACAATGAGCAGTTCTTC.